This T cell receptor beta chain stems from a study of cytomegalovirus exposure and HLA in healthy donors. Study-level results: Cytomegalovirus status was reportedly diagnosed by the classifier with high specificity and sensitivity. More than 150 TCR beta chains were listed as cytomegalovirus-associated. An analysis done earlier found most TCR beta V segments productive about 87% or about 30% of the time. When a later analysis compared HLA-associated TCR beta chains with equally common others, the HLA-associated chains turned out to be more clonally expanded and to have lower generation probabilities.

CDR3 length: 15 amino acids. V lost 6 bases, J lost 8 bases, and 8 bases stayed unmatched. Germline assignment: CDR1 MNHEY and CDR2 SMNVEV (reference sequence). The PCR employed 60 Vbeta primers together with 13 Jbeta primers. Method: immunoSEQ multiplex PCR; TCRdb's copy keeps in-frame clones and lacks some. The data show roughly 150,000 clones, roughly four fifths seen once. As concerns this clone: Antigen: not known.

The V gene is TRBV27, the J gene TRBJ2-1; 12 bases line up with TRBD1. The sequence derives from a woman aged 18-29 years in good health and CMV-seronegative. Source material: PBMCs. DNA for the CDR3: TGTGCCAGCAGCCTAAGGGGACAGGGGGCTTATGAGCAGTTCTTC. Translation gives CASSLRGQGAYEQFF.